This T cell receptor beta chain was recovered during a study of Ad26.COV2.S vaccination and SARS-CoV-2 variants. For the study at large: Ad26.COV2.S shots went into the muscle once or twice, 56 days apart. Broader study findings: It was reported that spike-specific CD8+ and CD4+ T cell responses were substantially broad after vaccination. Relative to placebo recipients, vaccine recipients exhibited elevated spike-specific TCR breadth.

As to this clone: The target antigen is unknown.

The treatment here: some 20 received Ad26.COV2.S at low or high dose, single or two shots; about 5 received placebo; per-sample allocation not given. Sampling took place 63 days after the first vaccine or placebo injection. The individual, an adult aged 18-55 years, was a donor in Boston. TCRdb's table, derived via immunoSEQ multiplex PCR, lists solely in-frame clones and lacks some. The sample includes around 300,000 clones, roughly 90% of them seen just once. Specimen: peripheral blood, collected in a trial of Ad26.COV2.S vaccine versus placebo. This sequence originates from a person between 18 and 60 years old who received the Ad26.COV2.S COVID-19 vaccine or a placebo.

In DNA form, the CDR3 reads TGTGCCAGCAGACGACAAAGATGGGGGAACACTGAAGCTTTCTTT. It specifies CASRRQRWGNTEAFF. The chain has TRBV6-5 and TRBJ1-1; the D is unclear. Germline V CDR1 and CDR2: MNHEY, SVGAGI. V was pared by 6 bases and J by 1 base, with 15 bases between. CDR3 length equals 15 residues.